This entry is about one T cell receptor beta chain. Other DNA sequences in this sample translate to the same CDR3. This sample is drawn from a study of blood T cell repertoires in COVID-19. Study in general: T cells, B-cell-depleted T cells, or PBMCs supplied cDNA or gDNA.

Some clones are missing from TCRdb's copy, which holds only in-frame ones; the method was immunoSEQ multiplex PCR. The table has 250,000 to 350,000 clones, 65% to 85% seen once. The germline gives CDR1 MNHEY, CDR2 SVGAGI. The CDR3 runs to 15 residues. Trimming at V came to 6 bases and at J to 1 base, leaving 5 bases not matched to a gene. This sequence was found in a human donor with COVID-19, enrolled during active disease. The donor label of this sample is uncertain. Sequenced input: peripheral blood. The rearrangement joins TRBV6-5 to TRBJ2-2; the match to TRBD1 covers 7 bases. CDR3 in amino acids: CASSLRQGNTGELFF. DNA for the CDR3: TGTGCCAGCAGCCTACGACAGGGGAACACCGGGGAGCTGTTTTTT.